Below, 21 T cell receptor beta chains from the same sample are listed, as sequenced in a study of T cell responses to AZD1222 COVID-19 vaccine. The protocol was immunoSEQ multiplex PCR, while the TCRdb copy is restricted to in-frame clones and leaves out a portion. The sample carries 150,000 to 250,000 clones, approximately 91% recorded once. The input for sequencing was peripheral blood, taken 28 days after the second AZD1222 dose. These TCRs come from an adult who received the AZD1222 COVID-19 vaccine.

This sequence joins TRBV5-5 and TRBJ2-7; 7 positions agree with TRBD1. This CDR3 has 14 residues. Per germline, CDR1 SGHKS and CDR2 YYEKEE (reference sequence). With 6 bases clipped from V and 6 bases from J, the junction kept 12 bases outside the gene matches. CDR3 in amino acids: CASKIRTGPFEQYF. The CDR3, as DNA: TGTGCCAGCAAGATTAGGACAGGCCCTTTCGAGCAGTACTTC.

The rearrangement links TRBV28 to TRBJ2-3; D unclear. V was shortened by 5 bases and J by 0 bases, with 15 bases between the two germline ends. Germline V gene sequence: CDR1 MDHEN, CDR2 SYDVKM. This CDR3 has 16 amino acids. The DNA of the CDR3 is TGTGCCAGCAGTAATTGGCGGACCCATAGCACAGATACGCAGTATTTT. Amino acids: CASSNWRTHSTDTQYF. The entire variable domain, with the rest obtained from reference TRBV28 and TRBJ2-3, is as follows: DVKVTQSSRYLVKRTGEKVFLECVQDMDHENMFWYRQDPGLGLRLIYFSYDVKMKEKGDIPEGYSVSREKKERFSLILESASTNQTSMYLCASSNWRTHSTDTQYFGPGTRLTVL.

The chain is built from TRBV5-1 and TRBJ1-5; perhaps TRBD1 as D (5 bases). The CDR3 consists of 16 residues. CDR1 is SGHRS, CDR2 YFSETQ, per germline. V was pared by 0 bases and J by 1 base, with 11 bases between. The DNA for the CDR3 is TGCGCCAGCAGCTTGGGGGATTGGGGCAGCAATCAGCCCCAGCATTTT. Its protein product is CASSLGDWGSNQPQHF.

This chain connects TRBV30 to TRBJ2-3; TRBD2 matches at 10 bases. Germline CDR1 reads GTSNPN; CDR2 reads SVGIG (reference sequence). The J segment lost 2 bases and the V segment lost 1 base, leaving 6 bases of the junction unmatched. This CDR3 has 16 residues. The CDR3 DNA reads TGTGCCTGGAGTGGAAGCGGGAGGGCCGTCACAGATACGCAGTATTTT. This translates into CAWSGSGRAVTDTQYF.

The sample holds one count of this clone. The V and J genes are TRBV6-5 and TRBJ2-7, with D maybe TRBD1 (6 bases). Trimming pared 4 bases from V and 5 bases from J, leaving 9 bases between. The CDR3 loop spans 12 amino acids. Germline loops: CDR1 MNHEY, CDR2 SVGAGI. This chain's CDR3 is CASSLQGNEQYF. The CDR3 DNA is TGTGCCAGCAGTTTACAGGGAAACGAGCAGTACTTC.

The chain has TRBV3-1 (or the pseudogene TRBV3-2) and TRBJ1-2; possible D gene TRBD1, 5 bases. Trimming shortened V by 0 bases and J by 2 bases, and 13 bases separated the two germline ends. CDR3 size: 16 residues. Germline V gene sequence: CDR1 LGHDT, CDR2 YNNKEL (reference sequence). For the CDR3, the DNA is TGTGCCAGCAGCCAAGAGACTCTCGGGGGGAACTATGGCTACACCTTC. Translation gives CASSQETLGGNYGYTF.

The chain has TRBV7-6 and TRBJ1-3; maybe TRBD1 (6 bases). Trimming left V 2 bases short and J 0 bases short, with 8 bases between. The germline V gene encodes CDR1 SGHVS and CDR2 FNYEAQ. CDR3 length: 15 amino acids. CDR3 nucleotide sequence: TGTGCCAGCAGCTTACAGGGGAGCTCTGGAAACACCATATATTTT. Its protein is CASSLQGSSGNTIYF. Full variable domain (rest looked up from reference TRBV7-6 and TRBJ1-3): GAGVSQSPRYKVTKRGQDVALRCDPISGHVSLYWYRQALGQGPEFLTYFNYEAQQDKSGLPNDRFSAERPEGSISTLTIQRTEQRDSAMYRCASSLQGSSGNTIYFGEGSWLTVV.

This chain links TRBV5-1 with TRBJ2-7; 15 bases map to TRBD2. The CDR3 extends over 18 amino acids. Germline CDR1 is SGHRS and CDR2 is YFSETQ. The trim removed 4 bases at V and 0 bases at J, leaving 8 bases unmatched. CDR3 protein: CASSLGLAGGPSSYEQYF. Written as DNA, the CDR3 is TGCGCCAGCAGCCTGGGACTAGCGGGAGGCCCGAGCTCCTACGAGCAGTACTTC. Based on the CDR3 plus reference TRBV5-1 and TRBJ2-7, the full variable domain is KAGVTQTPRYLIKTRGQQVTLSCSPISGHRSVSWYQQTPGQGLQFLFEYFSETQRNKGNFPGRFSGRQFSNSRSEMNVSTLELGDSALYLCASSLGLAGGPSSYEQYFGPGTRLTVT.

The rearrangement uses TRBV28 and TRBJ1-4, with no clear D. Trimming took 1 base from V and 3 from J, leaving 9 bases between them. The germline CDR1 and CDR2 sequences are MDHEN and SYDVKM. The CDR3 spans 15 residues. The DNA for the CDR3 is TGTGCCAGCAGTTTATCGGGGTTATCTAATGAAAAACTGTTTTTT. Encoded protein: CASSLSGLSNEKLFF. The whole variable domain, filled in from reference TRBV28 and TRBJ1-4, reads DVKVTQSSRYLVKRTGEKVFLECVQDMDHENMFWYRQDPGLGLRLIYFSYDVKMKEKGDIPEGYSVSREKKERFSLILESASTNQTSMYLCASSLSGLSNEKLFFGSGTQLSVL.

The rearrangement uses TRBV7-3 and TRBJ2-2; no reliable D call. CDR1 SGHTA and CDR2 FQGTGA come from the germline V gene. Trimming left V 2 bases short and J 1 base short, with 5 bases between. The CDR3 has 14 amino acids. The CDR3 DNA reads as TGTGCCAGCAGCTTATCCAGGAACACCGGGGAGCTGTTTTTT. Translating gives CASSLSRNTGELFF.

This rearrangement joins TRBV11-2 to TRBJ2-1, with TRBD2 as a possible D gene (5 bases). CDR1 SGHAT and CDR2 FQNNGV come from the germline V gene. CDR3 length equals 17 residues. Deletions cut 0 bases from V and 7 bases from J, with 19 bases between. The CDR3 loop is CASSLDLRAPSLNEQFF. The CDR3 nucleotides are TGTGCCAGCAGCTTAGATCTGCGGGCCCCCTCCCTGAATGAGCAGTTCTTC.

This clone was seen more than once but under ten times. J is TRBJ2-5 and V is TRBV7-9; a weak D match, TRBD2 (6 bases). This CDR3 contains 15 residues. Germline V gene data show CDR1 as SEHNR and CDR2 as FQNEAQ (reference sequence). The V end lost 5 bases, the J end lost 5 bases, and 18 bases lay between the germline ends. DNA for the CDR3: TGTGCCAGCAGCGCCGGGACTTCCCCGGGGGAGACCCAGTACTTC. This gives the protein CASSAGTSPGETQYF.

As concerns this clone: A read error may account for a junction end that differs from germline. The chain links TRBV9 to TRBJ1-3; 7 bases are shared with TRBD1. The germline V gene has CDR1 SGDLS and CDR2 YYNGEE. The CDR3 contains 13 residues. CDR3 DNA sequence: TGTGCCAGCAGCGTAATACCGGGACAGCCTCTTGATTTT. Amino acids: CASSVIPGQPLDF.

This clone was seen a few times. The V gene is TRBV28, the J gene TRBJ2-4; D gene unclear. This CDR3 has 13 residues. The V gene's germline CDR1 is MDHEN and CDR2 SYDVKM. The V end was cut by 8 bases, the J end by 0 bases, with 8 bases between. CDR3 amino acids: CASLTRAKNIQYF. The CDR3 bases are TGTGCCAGCCTGACGAGAGCCAAAAACATTCAGTACTTC.

The chain has TRBV24-1 and TRBJ2-3; D is unclear. Germline loops: CDR1 KGHDR, CDR2 SFDVKD. The length of the CDR3 is 15 residues. The germline V and J ends were trimmed by 1 base and 1 base, with 8 bases remaining between them. The CDR3 DNA is TGTGCCACCAGTGATTTCGGCGCGGGCACAGATACGCAGTATTTT. Translated: CATSDFGAGTDTQYF.

The chain carries TRBV5-1 and TRBJ2-7; perhaps TRBD1 as D (6 bases). Per germline, CDR1 SGHRS and CDR2 YFSETQ. This CDR3 has 17 residues. Between the trimmed V and J ends, which lost 0 bases and 5 bases, there was a span of 21 bases. CDR3 sequence reads: CASSLAVQTWGLDEQYF. CDR3 bases: TGCGCCAGCAGCTTGGCCGTTCAGACTTGGGGGCTGGACGAGCAGTACTTC. The whole variable domain, remainder taken from reference TRBV5-1 and TRBJ2-7, is KAGVTQTPRYLIKTRGQQVTLSCSPISGHRSVSWYQQTPGQGLQFLFEYFSETQRNKGNFPGRFSGRQFSNSRSEMNVSTLELGDSALYLCASSLAVQTWGLDEQYFGPGTRLTVT.

The sample holds a few counts of this clone. The chain joins TRBV11-3 to TRBJ2-1, with TRBD2 as a possible D gene (5 bases). The CDR3 runs to 13 residues. CDR1 is SGHNT and CDR2 is YENEEA in the germline V gene. The V end lost 3 bases, the J end lost 6 bases, and 9 bases lay between the germline ends. Here the CDR3 reads CASSFGRGNEQFF. The CDR3 region has the DNA TGTGCCAGCAGCTTCGGCCGGGGCAATGAGCAGTTCTTC.

This chain connects TRBV11-2 to TRBJ1-3; 9 bases fit TRBD1. J lost 8 bases, V lost 5 bases, and 13 bases had no gene match. The CDR3 is 16 amino acids. CDR1 is SGHAT and CDR2 is FQNNGV in the germline V gene. The CDR3 DNA reads TGTGCCAGCAGCGGTCGGACAGGGGCCCTGGGTGACACCATATATTTT. The encoded protein is CASSGRTGALGDTIYF.

This clone was observed a single time. This sequence joins TRBV28 and TRBJ1-6, with 9 bases that match TRBD1. Per the germline V gene, CDR1 is MDHEN and CDR2 is SYDVKM. This CDR3 comprises 15 residues. V lost 1 base to trimming and J lost 7 bases; unmatched junction nucleotides: 2. The CDR3 region is CASSLSTGGNSPLHF. The CDR3 DNA sequence: TGTGCCAGCAGTTTATCAACAGGGGGCAATTCACCCCTCCACTTT.

The V call is TRBV6-6, the J call TRBJ2-6; D unresolved. The CDR3 consists of 15 residues. Germline V gene lookup returns CDR1 MNHNY and CDR2 SVGAGI (reference sequence). Trimming took off 7 bases at V and 0 bases at J, with 10 bases between the two ends. The CDR3 DNA follows: TGTGCCAGCACCGTACATCTCTCTGGGGCCAACGTCCTGACTTTC. This codes for CASTVHLSGANVLTF.

The chain is built from TRBV28 and TRBJ1-1, with D possibly TRBD1 on 5 matching bases. The length of the CDR3 is 15 residues. The ends were cut back, 5 bases at V and 3 bases at J, with 16 bases in the middle. CDR1 and CDR2 from the germline V gene are MDHEN and SYDVKM. The CDR3 is CASSPPLGGDTEAFF. DNA of the CDR3: TGTGCCAGCAGTCCCCCCCTGGGAGGGGACACTGAAGCTTTCTTT.